This TCR beta chain was observed in a study of T cell clones after liver transplantation. Study-wide background: Tolerant meant at least one year fully off immunosuppression without liver enzymes above twice normal.

Assay used: immunoSEQ multiplex PCR; TCRdb lists only in-frame clones, some missing. The table includes some 120,000 clones, approximately 90% detected once. Trimming removed 2 bases from V and 5 bases from J; junction bases left unmatched: 9. CDR1 SGHNT and CDR2 YENEEA come from the germline V gene. This CDR3 is 15 amino acids long. The specimen was CD4+ T cells from blood, collected 12 months after liver transplant. The TCR sequence derives from a human patient who received a liver transplant. Some T cells may be the graft donor's. This chain links TRBV11-3 with TRBJ2-7; 7 positions agree with TRBD1. The CDR3 reads CASSLTPTGRDEQYF. CDR3 sequence (DNA): TGTGCCAGCAGCTTAACCCCGACAGGGCGCGACGAGCAGTACTTC.